This TCR beta chain emerged from a study of T cell responses to AZD1222 COVID-19 vaccine (dated by TCRdb to the early 2020s). Broadly, across the study: TCR sequencing was performed for 230 to 250 trial participants, of whom 200 to 220 were given two doses of AZD1222 and 26 were given two doses of MenACWY control vaccine. Enrollment into the trials was organized by age into subgroups of 18-55, 56-69 and 70-plus years, and those subgroups contained about 160, 30 and 59 TCR-sequenced participants, respectively.

Study-wide findings and limitations: Participants were mostly white British, with more females than males. The authors suggested clonal diversity may have been underestimated. The 56-69-year group was small, and its depth increase did not reach significance, likely because of low power. Only a handful of AZD1222 recipients were SARS-CoV-2 seropositive at baseline, limiting conclusions about previously exposed vaccinees. Because no day 14 peak-response samples were available, the repertoires could be characterized only after the peak T cell response. The whole spike protein was spanned by vaccine-associated CD4 TCRs, and dominant responses were seen in regions 160-218 and 743-854. After two AZD1222 doses, spike-specific TCR breadth and depth were significantly higher than at day 0 and than in MenACWY recipients. Epitopes outside the regions mutated in the B.1.351 and B.1.1.7 variants were reportedly recognized by nearly half of the unique spike-specific TCRs.

The CDR3 runs 18 amino acids, cysteine and phenylalanine included. Just CDR3 DNA is preserved here, 54 bases in frame from base 1. Relative to germline, V is missing 4 bases and J is missing 1 base, with 7 bases of the junction outside any gene match. For CDR1 and CDR2, the germline V gene lists SGHVS and FNYEAQ. Details on this clone: This clone's antigen is unknown. No per-base quality is available; no much larger clone lies one base away.

The CDR3 regions of human TCRbeta chains were subjected to immunosequencing. The original methods were these. Repertoire TCRs were matched against a reference library of SARS-CoV-2-specific TCRs generated with the MIRA antigen-specificity platform. Breadth was defined as the fraction of unique TCRs that were SARS-CoV-2-associated. Depth was defined as the fraction of total T cells that were SARS-CoV-2-associated. Using the MIRA data, each spike-specific TCR was assigned both to the spike region to which the TCR was reactive and to a CD4 or CD8 class. Log10-transformed breadth and depth values were compared by one-way ANOVA with Sidak's multiple comparisons tests. What TCRdb holds here is the immuneACCESS table cut down to in-frame rearrangements. Part of the clones is not present; checked against another copy, under half of the missing clones reflect an unresolved V gene, and the others are unexplained. From that table come the V and J calls and clone size; the DNA was used to work out D and trimming. For this sample there are 45,000 to 70,000 clones; around 90% appear just once. The leading ten clones occupy roughly 15% of the sample.

What this sample's time point label stands for: about 28 days (+/-7) after the second vaccine dose. Because spike-specific TCR depth and breadth did not differ between the two schedules, AZD1222 recipients who got a second dose at roughly 4 weeks were pooled with those who got a second dose at roughly 12 weeks. Vaccinee samples were obtained from the UK trials COV001 and COV002, which included a single-blind randomized controlled phase 2/3 trial of AZD1222 (ChAdOx1 nCoV-19) in healthy adults. Trial participant PBMC samples were collected at day 0 and day 28 after the second dose for TCRbeta chain sequencing.

Sequencing was performed on peripheral blood, taken 28 days after the second AZD1222 dose. The source of this sequence is an adult who received the AZD1222 COVID-19 vaccine. The V gene is TRBV7-6 and the J gene is TRBJ2-3; TRBD2 matches 14 bases in the middle. The DNA is as follows: TGTGCCAGCAGCTCGGGACTAGCGGGAGATGCGGGCACAGATACGCAGTATTTT. It codes for CASSSGLAGDAGTDTQYF.